The 28 T cell receptor beta chains in this list originate from one sample, sequenced in a study of blood T cell repertoires in COVID-19. Generated by immunoSEQ multiplex PCR, the TCRdb table keeps only in-frame clones and is missing some. The table has some 190,000 clones, about 80% seen once. The specimen was PBMCs or T cells enriched from blood (not recorded which). The receptors originated from a man aged 60-69 years who had been exposed to COVID-19.

J is TRBJ2-1 and V is TRBV5-1; 10 positions agree with TRBD1. The CDR3 is 14 amino acids. With V trimmed by 4 bases and J by 6 bases, 4 bases remained unmatched. The germline V gene has CDR1 SGHRS and CDR2 YFSETQ. The CDR3: CASSQGQGSNEQFF. As DNA, the CDR3 is TGCGCCAGCAGCCAGGGACAGGGGAGCAATGAGCAGTTCTTC.

The rearrangement joins TRBV19 to TRBJ1-3; maybe TRBD1 (6 bases). The V gene's germline CDR1 is LNHDA and CDR2 SQIVND (reference sequence). V was cut by 9 bases and J by 2 bases, with 17 bases left in between. The CDR3 loop spans 15 amino acids. The CDR3 here is CASSSGQPAGNTIYF. In DNA form, the CDR3 reads TGTGCCAGCAGTTCAGGACAGCCTGCTGGAAACACCATATATTTT.

The rearrangement joins TRBV7-9 to TRBJ2-7; maybe TRBD2 (5 bases). Per the germline V gene, CDR1 is SEHNR and CDR2 is FQNEAQ (reference sequence). This CDR3 comprises 14 residues. Trimming stripped 5 bases from V and 5 bases from J, with 16 bases between. The CDR3 sequence: CASSPRLLADEQYF. The CDR3 nucleotides read TGTGCCAGCAGCCCAAGACTACTTGCGGACGAGCAGTACTTC.

The chain has TRBV19 and TRBJ1-4; D uncertain. This CDR3 spans 14 amino acids. Germline V CDR1 and CDR2: LNHDA, SQIVND (reference sequence). V was pared by 7 bases and J by 8 bases, with 17 bases between. DNA for the CDR3: TGTGCCAGTAACCGTGCCCTCCCGAGGGAAAAACTGTTTTTT. The encoded protein is CASNRALPREKLFF.

The gene calls are TRBV24-1 and TRBJ2-1; unclear D gene. The CDR3 runs to 14 residues. Trimming removed 9 bases at V and 5 bases at J, with 16 bases between. CDR1 is KGHDR and CDR2 is SFDVKD in the germline V gene. As DNA, the CDR3 is TGTGCCACCGGTCAGGCTTCCGTTGACAATGAGCAGTTCTTC. Translating it yields CATGQASVDNEQFF.

The chain couples TRBV28 to TRBJ2-7; tentatively, D is TRBD2 (5 bases). This CDR3 contains 16 residues. Trimming stripped 6 bases from V and 3 bases from J, with 21 bases between. The germline CDR1 and CDR2 sequences are MDHEN and SYDVKM. CDR3 in amino acids: CASSRSGWQPRYEQYF. CDR3 bases: TGTGCCAGCAGCCGCTCGGGATGGCAGCCCCGCTACGAGCAGTACTTC.

The gene calls are TRBV2 and TRBJ1-2; D gene unclear. V was cut by 1 base and J by 5 bases, with 14 bases left in between. CDR1 is SNHLY and CDR2 is FYNNEI in the germline V gene. The CDR3 is made up of 15 amino acids. The CDR3 DNA is TGTGCCAGCAGTGAAGGGGAGGGAGGAAGATATGGCTACACCTTC. Translating it yields CASSEGEGGRYGYTF. Filled out from reference TRBV2 and TRBJ1-2, the complete variable domain reads EPEVTQTPSHQVTQMGQEVILRCVPISNHLYFYWYRQILGQKVEFLVSFYNNEISEKSEIFDDQFSVERPDGSNFTLKIRSTKLEDSAMYFCASSEGEGGRYGYTFGSGTRLTVV.

The chain couples TRBV12-5 to TRBJ2-2, with TRBD1 as a possible D gene (5 bases). CDR1 is LGHNT, CDR2 FRNRAP, per germline. The CDR3 runs 17 residues. Trimming took off 0 bases at V and 3 bases at J, with 14 bases between the two ends. The CDR3 loop is CASGLVLGQGYTGELFF. CDR3 DNA sequence: TGTGCTAGTGGTTTGGTACTCGGACAAGGGTACACCGGGGAGCTGTTTTTT.

The table lists this clone with a few counts. The chain is built from TRBV7-9 and TRBJ1-1; D is ambiguous. The CDR3 is 14 amino acids. The V end was cut by 5 bases, the J end by 8 bases, with 18 bases between. The germline gives CDR1 SEHNR, CDR2 FQNEAQ (reference sequence). CDR3 nucleotide sequence: TGTGCCAGCAGCCATTCCACTCCCCCGTTCGAAGCTTTCTTT. This encodes CASSHSTPPFEAFF.

This chain connects TRBV2 to TRBJ1-1, with unresolved D. CDR1 and CDR2 (germline): SNHLY, FYNNEI. The CDR3 runs 14 residues. Trimming shortened V by 1 base and J by 4 bases, and 10 bases separated the two germline ends. The CDR3 DNA sequence: TGTGCCAGCAGTGAAGGCAGTTTATCCACTGAAGCTTTCTTT. Its protein is CASSEGSLSTEAFF.

The chain couples TRBV19 to TRBJ1-3, with a tentative D call TRBD1 (5 bases). CDR1 is LNHDA and CDR2 is SQIVND in the germline V gene (reference sequence). This CDR3 is 15 amino acids long. V lost 3 bases to trimming and J lost 0 bases, with 9 bases between them. The CDR3 sequence: CASSITGDSGNTIYF. The CDR3 region has the DNA TGTGCCAGTAGTATCACGGGGGACTCTGGAAACACCATATATTTT.

The chain couples TRBV3-1 (or the pseudogene TRBV3-2) to TRBJ2-5; 8 bases match TRBD1. The CDR3 totals 15 residues. With V trimmed by 1 base and J by 4 bases, 5 bases remained unmatched. Germline-derived CDR1 and CDR2 are LGHDT and YNNKEL (reference sequence). The CDR3 region has the DNA TGTGCCAGCAGCCAAGTAGGACAGGGAAGAGAGACCCAGTACTTC. Its translation is CASSQVGQGRETQYF.

The chain is built from TRBV5-1 and TRBJ1-6; 7 bases fit TRBD1. Germline V lookup: CDR1 SGHRS, CDR2 YFSETQ. This CDR3 has 16 residues. Trimming removed 3 bases from V and 7 bases from J; junction bases left unmatched: 10. CDR3 in DNA: TGCGCCAGCAGCTCCGGGACAGCAACGAGGAATTCACCCCTCCACTTT. This encodes CASSSGTATRNSPLHF.

The V and J genes are TRBV7-8 and TRBJ2-1; TRBD2 agrees at 7 bases. The germline gives CDR1 SGHVS, CDR2 FQNEAQ. This CDR3 has 15 residues. V was clipped by 4 bases and J by 1 base; unmatched bases: 4. As DNA, the CDR3 is TGTGCCAGCAGCTGGCGGGAGAAATCCTACAATGAGCAGTTCTTC. Translation gives CASSWREKSYNEQFF.

The table lists this clone with a few counts. The CDR3 DNA follows: TGTGCCACCCAGACAGACAATAGCAATCAGCCCCAGCATTTT. It specifies CATQTDNSNQPQHF. This rearrangement joins TRBV24-1 to TRBJ1-5; tentative D call: TRBD1 (5 bases). CDR3 length: 14 amino acids. Trimming removed 9 bases from V and 0 bases from J, with 11 bases in between. CDR1 and CDR2 (germline): KGHDR, SFDVKD.

This chain links TRBV6-5 with TRBJ2-1; D is ambiguous. V lost 2 bases, J lost 6 bases, and 5 bases lay in between. This CDR3 spans 12 amino acids. Germline assignment: CDR1 MNHEY and CDR2 SVGAGI. CDR3 region: CASSYPGNEQFF. The CDR3 DNA sequence: TGTGCCAGCAGTTACCCCGGCAATGAGCAGTTCTTC.

J is TRBJ2-5 and V is TRBV19; 7 nucleotides align to TRBD1. This CDR3 has 15 residues. CDR1 LNHDA and CDR2 SQIVND come from the germline V gene (reference sequence). With V trimmed by 7 bases and J by 2 bases, 10 bases remained unmatched. CDR3 in DNA: TGTGCCAGTAAGTCTTCTGCAGGGGGACAAGAGACCCAGTACTTC. Amino acid sequence: CASKSSAGGQETQYF.

The chain has TRBV24-1 and TRBJ2-1, with 9 bases matching TRBD2. In germline, CDR1 is KGHDR, CDR2 SFDVKD. The length of the CDR3 is 16 residues. V lost 5 bases to trimming and J lost 6 bases; unmatched junction nucleotides: 10. CDR3 region: CATSGFEREAVNEQFF. In nucleotides, the CDR3 is TGTGCCACCAGTGGCTTTGAGCGGGAGGCTGTCAATGAGCAGTTCTTC.

This clone has a count of ten or more. CDR3 loop: CASSGGQGSGNTIYF. The CDR3 DNA is TGTGCCAGCAGCGGGGGACAGGGCTCTGGAAACACCATATATTTT. This chain connects TRBV6-5 to TRBJ1-3; the match to TRBD1 covers 9 bases. The CDR3 is 15 amino acids. The V segment lost 6 bases and the J segment 0 bases; nucleotides outside the gene matches: 3. CDR1 is MNHEY and CDR2 is SVGAGI in the germline V gene.

V usage is TRBV14 and J usage is TRBJ2-1; 7 nucleotides agree with TRBD1. CDR3 length: 16 residues. CDR1 and CDR2 (germline): SGHDN, FVKESK. J gave up 2 bases and V 2 bases, and 6 bases lay outside the gene matches. The CDR3 spells CASSQKQGSAYNEQFF. CDR3 sequence (DNA): TGTGCCAGCAGCCAAAAACAGGGGAGCGCCTACAATGAGCAGTTCTTC.

This clone was seen only once. CDR3 nucleotides: TGTGCCAGCAGCTTTCTTGCCCAGGCTGAAGCTTTCTTT. It translates to CASSFLAQAEAFF. This chain connects TRBV7-9 to TRBJ1-1, with D uncertain. Trimming stripped 3 bases from V and 6 bases from J, with 11 bases between. This CDR3 spans 13 amino acids. CDR1 is SEHNR and CDR2 is FQNEAQ in the germline V gene (reference sequence).

V gene TRBV30 combines with J gene TRBJ1-5, with D tentatively TRBD1 (6 bases). The CDR3 is 14 amino acids. Per germline, CDR1 GTSNPN and CDR2 SVGIG (reference sequence). V shed 5 bases and J shed 5 bases, with 16 bases lying between them. CDR3 nucleotide sequence: TGTGCCTGGGAACGGGGGGCCCCACATCAGCCCCAGCATTTT. Translated, it gives CAWERGAPHQPQHF.

This chain connects TRBV19 to TRBJ2-7; 8 bases fit TRBD1. CDR1 and CDR2 from the germline V gene are LNHDA and SQIVND (reference sequence). V was pared by 4 bases and J by 0 bases, with 17 bases of the junction left unmatched. The CDR3 contains 19 residues. The CDR3: CASSTNHNTGGAFSYEQYF. The CDR3 nucleotides read TGTGCCAGTAGTACAAACCACAACACAGGGGGAGCCTTCTCCTACGAGCAGTACTTC.

The chain has TRBV15 and TRBJ2-5; 7 bases match TRBD1. Germline CDR1 LNHNV, CDR2 YYDKDF (reference sequence). V was pared by 4 bases and J by 4 bases, with 9 bases of the junction left unmatched. CDR3 length: 15 residues. CDR3 nucleotides: TGTGCCACCAGCACCCTCGACAGGGTAGGAGAGACCCAGTACTTC. Its protein is CATSTLDRVGETQYF.

V and J are TRBV10-3 and TRBJ1-1; D is unclear. The CDR3 covers 14 residues. Trimming took off 3 bases at V and 4 bases at J, with 12 bases between the two ends. From germline, CDR1 is ENHRY and CDR2 SYGVKD. The CDR3 loop is CAISDTSRATEAFF. In nucleotides, the CDR3 is TGTGCCATCAGTGATACGTCAAGAGCCACTGAAGCTTTCTTT.

The chain carries TRBV4-3 and TRBJ1-3; D unclear. Germline-derived CDR1 and CDR2 are LGHNA and YSLEER. V lost 1 base, J lost 4 bases, and 11 bases lay in between. The length of the CDR3 is 15 residues. The CDR3 protein is CASSQGQVEGNTIYF. The CDR3 DNA reads as TGCGCCAGCAGCCAAGGTCAGGTGGAAGGAAACACCATATATTTT.

The gene calls are TRBV7-2 and TRBJ2-3, with 7 bases lining up with TRBD1. The CDR3 is 16 amino acids. From germline, CDR1 is SGHTA and CDR2 FQGNSA. V lost 5 bases and J lost 2; bases outside the gene matches: 10. The CDR3 DNA reads TGTGCCAGCAGCCGGGTTCGGCAGGGGGACACAGATACGCAGTATTTT. Protein sequence: CASSRVRQGDTDTQYF.

The chain has TRBV7-9 and TRBJ2-1; TRBD2 aligns across 13 bases. This CDR3 is 15 amino acids long. Germline CDR1 SEHNR, CDR2 FQNEAQ (reference sequence). V lost 5 bases and J lost 7; bases outside the gene matches: 5. The CDR3 DNA reads as TGTGCCAGCAGCGTAACGGGACTAGCGGGAAATGAGCAGTTCTTC. This gives the protein CASSVTGLAGNEQFF.